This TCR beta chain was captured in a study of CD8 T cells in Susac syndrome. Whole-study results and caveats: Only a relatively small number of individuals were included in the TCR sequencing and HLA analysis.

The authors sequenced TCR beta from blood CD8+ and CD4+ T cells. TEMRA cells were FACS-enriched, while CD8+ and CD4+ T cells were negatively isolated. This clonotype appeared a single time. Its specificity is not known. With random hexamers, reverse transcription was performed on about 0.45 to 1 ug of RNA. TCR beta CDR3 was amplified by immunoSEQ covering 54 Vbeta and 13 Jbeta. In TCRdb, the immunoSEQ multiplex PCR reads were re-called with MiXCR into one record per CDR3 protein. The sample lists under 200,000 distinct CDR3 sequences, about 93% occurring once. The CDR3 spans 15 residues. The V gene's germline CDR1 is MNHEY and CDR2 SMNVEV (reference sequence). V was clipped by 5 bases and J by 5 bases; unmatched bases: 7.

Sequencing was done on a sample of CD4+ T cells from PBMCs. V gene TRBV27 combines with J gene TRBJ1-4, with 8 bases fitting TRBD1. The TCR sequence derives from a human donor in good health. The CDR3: CASSNRGFRNEKLFF. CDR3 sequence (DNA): TGTGCCAGCAGTAACAGGGGGTTCAGAAATGAAAAACTGTTTTTT.